The clone carrying this T cell receptor (beta chain) was seen many times. The antigen remains unidentified. This entry belongs to a study of T-cell memory formation after mild COVID-19. Amplification by 5'RACE using constant-segment primers produced TCR alpha and TCR beta cDNA libraries that carried sample barcodes and UMIs. TCRdb re-called the 5' RACE reads through MiXCR, storing one row per CDR3 protein. The table includes 450,000 to 700,000 distinct CDR3 sequences, 18% detected once. The CDR3 runs 16 residues. Germline V gene lookup returns CDR1 SEHNR and CDR2 FQNEAQ (reference sequence). The V end lost 4 bases, the J end lost 0 bases, and 13 bases lay between the germline ends. Study-wide results and caveats: Contracting clones from day 15 to 85 had balanced CD4/CD8; later expanders favoured CD4+. Some SARS-CoV-2-responding clones were already detected in memory before infection.

This receptor was identified in an adult woman who had mild COVID-19 (a few samples of this study predate the infection). Cell type and time point are not known. This sequence joins TRBV7-9 and TRBJ2-1; D possibly corresponds to TRBD2 (6 bases). Sequenced input: PBMCs or a T cell subset sorted from them (not recorded which). The CDR3 nucleotides read TGTGCCAGCAGCTCTCGGGACGGGAGCTCCTACAATGAGCAGTTCTTC. Translated, it gives CASSSRDGSSYNEQFF.